This TCR beta chain was captured by sequencing in a study of spatial heterogeneity in lung cancer. This clonotype appeared many times. This CDR3 is 13 amino acids long. V lost 1 base, J lost 4 bases, and 8 bases lay in between. Per the germline V gene, CDR1 is MNHGY and CDR2 is SAAAGT. The time point denotes: sample taken at primary tumor resection. Sequencing covered unsorted whole RNA taken from tumor, nontumor lung or frozen PBMC. Each CDR3 protein gets one entry after TCRdb re-called the 5' RACE reads with MiXCR. Of about 36,000 distinct CDR3 sequences in the sample, 4% to 6% were seen once. Source: PBMCs, taken at surgery. This clonotype originated in a female donor with early-stage non-small cell lung cancer. The chain recombines TRBV6-8 with TRBJ2-7; D gene uncertain. The CDR3 nucleotides read TGTGCCAGCAGTTACTTACCGTTTTACGAGCAGTACTTC. This encodes CASSYLPFYEQYF.